The 21 T cell receptor beta chains reported below all come from one sample, sequenced in a study of control samples from healthy donors and cancer patients. Repertoires were generated with immunoSEQ multiplex PCR, while TCRdb's copy carries only in-frame clones and drops some. This table has about 94,000 clones, 90% appearing once. The sample comprised blood. These receptors were taken from a woman between 18 and 30 years old in good health.

The J gene is TRBJ1-2, the V gene TRBV6-5; TRBD1 matches at 10 bases. The CDR3 contains 15 residues. J was trimmed by 7 bases and V by 6 bases; bases with no gene match: 11. Looked up from germline, CDR1 is MNHEY and CDR2 is SVGAGI. The CDR3 DNA reads TGTGCCAGCAGAAACCCGGGACAGGGGTTCTTTGGCTACACCTTC. Translating gives CASRNPGQGFFGYTF.

The genes are TRBV14 and TRBJ2-1; the D is unclear. The V gene's germline CDR1 is SGHDN and CDR2 FVKESK. CDR3 length equals 14 residues. Between the trimmed V and J ends, which lost 5 bases and 1 base, there was a span of 9 bases. CDR3 protein: CASSSLGSYNEQFF. Written as DNA, the CDR3 is TGTGCCAGCAGCTCCCTAGGTTCCTACAATGAGCAGTTCTTC.

This clone was counted a single time. The rearrangement joins TRBV27 to TRBJ1-1; D is ambiguous. Trimming removed 8 bases from V and 1 base from J, with 14 bases in between. Germline CDR1 MNHEY, CDR2 SMNVEV (reference sequence). The CDR3 covers 14 residues. CDR3 nucleotide sequence: TGTGCCAGCCGCACCTTGGGCAGGAACACTGAAGCTTTCTTT. It specifies CASRTLGRNTEAFF.

The gene calls are TRBV19 and TRBJ2-3; unclear D gene. V lost 4 bases and J 1 base, leaving 9 bases between the germline ends. This CDR3 contains 14 residues. Germline V gene lookup returns CDR1 LNHDA and CDR2 SQIVND (reference sequence). The CDR3 sequence is CASSNAKGTDTQYF. In DNA form, the CDR3 reads TGTGCCAGTAGTAACGCGAAGGGCACAGATACGCAGTATTTT.

V usage is TRBV7-8 and J usage is TRBJ2-7, with 7 bases identical to TRBD1. The CDR3 is 15 amino acids. The V gene end was trimmed by 1 base and the J gene end by 2 bases; junction bases not matched to a gene: 5. Germline lookup yields CDR1 SGHVS and CDR2 FQNEAQ. The CDR3 region has the DNA TGTGCCAGCAGCTTAGACCGGGACAGCGCCTACGAGCAGTACTTC. Translated: CASSLDRDSAYEQYF.

The gene calls are TRBV5-4 and TRBJ1-2; D not certain. Germline V gives CDR1 SGHNT, CDR2 YYREEE (reference sequence). CDR3 size: 12 residues. V was clipped by 1 base and J by 6 bases, with 7 bases between them. CDR3: CASSLMGNGYTF. The CDR3 coding sequence is TGTGCCAGCAGCTTGATGGGCAATGGCTACACCTTC.

This chain links TRBV10-3 with TRBJ2-3; D possibly matches TRBD1 or TRBD2 (6 bases each). V shed 3 bases and J shed 9 bases, with 13 bases lying between them. Germline lookup yields CDR1 ENHRY and CDR2 SYGVKD. There are 13 residues in the CDR3. The CDR3 region has the DNA TGTGCCATCAGTGAAACCGGGGGCGGCACGCAGTATTTT. It encodes CAISETGGGTQYF.

This chain joins TRBV28 and TRBJ2-1; 8 nucleotides line up with TRBD2. The CDR3 runs to 15 residues. Trimming removed 5 bases from V and 5 bases from J; junction bases left unmatched: 8. Germline CDR1 is MDHEN and CDR2 is SYDVKM. The CDR3 sequence: CASSPGLAGNNEQFF. The CDR3 DNA sequence: TGTGCCAGCAGTCCCGGACTAGCCGGAAACAATGAGCAGTTCTTC.

Comments on this clone: Other DNA sequences of this sample code for an identical CDR3. The chain carries TRBV5-6 and TRBJ2-3; 7 bases fit TRBD1. CDR3 length: 15 residues. Germline V lookup: CDR1 SGHDT, CDR2 YYEEEE. J gave up 3 bases and V 0 bases, and 4 bases lay outside the gene matches. The DNA for the CDR3 is TGTGCCAGCAGCTTGGGGGACAGAGGAACAGATACGCAGTATTTT. Protein product: CASSLGDRGTDTQYF.

The chain links TRBV2 to TRBJ2-7; perhaps TRBD2 as D (5 bases). Germline CDR1 SNHLY, CDR2 FYNNEI. The CDR3 is 14 residues long. V was trimmed by 5 bases and J by 6 bases, leaving 17 bases between them. The CDR3 sequence is CASSSGLLLSEQYF. The CDR3 region has the DNA TGTGCCAGCAGTAGCGGTTTACTTCTCTCCGAGCAGTACTTC.

V is TRBV6-2 or TRBV6-3 and J is TRBJ2-7, with D possibly being TRBD1 (5 bases). CDR3 length equals 15 residues. Germline values: CDR1 MNHEY, CDR2 SVGEGT. V lost 2 bases to trimming and J lost 3 bases, with 14 bases between them. The CDR3 DNA follows: TGTGCCAGCAGTTACAGGGGTACTTTTTTCTACGAGCAGTACTTC. This encodes CASSYRGTFFYEQYF.

The chain links TRBV24-1 to TRBJ2-3; D is ambiguous. Germline CDR1 and CDR2: KGHDR and SFDVKD. Trimming shortened V by 3 bases and J by 2 bases, and 11 bases separated the two germline ends. The CDR3 runs to 15 residues. CDR3 loop: CATSDERQITDTQYF. The CDR3 nucleotides read TGTGCCACCAGTGATGAGAGGCAGATCACAGATACGCAGTATTTT.

The chain is built from TRBV6-5 and TRBJ1-2, with 7 bases identical to TRBD1. The CDR3 runs to 13 residues. Per the germline V gene, CDR1 is MNHEY and CDR2 is SVGAGI. V lost 7 bases, J lost 2 bases, and 4 bases stayed unmatched. The CDR3 DNA is TGTGCCAGCAACGTACAGGGGAACTATGGCTACACCTTC. It yields the protein CASNVQGNYGYTF.

The chain employs TRBV4-1 and TRBJ2-5, with 12 bases aligning to TRBD2. Germline CDR1 reads MGHRA; CDR2 reads YSYEKL. The ends lost 1 base at V and 5 bases at J; junction bases unmatched: 2. The CDR3 runs 15 residues. The CDR3 here is CASSQALAGGETQYF. Here the CDR3 DNA reads TGCGCCAGCAGCCAAGCTCTAGCGGGGGGGGAGACCCAGTACTTC.

The CDR3 bases are TGTGCCAGCAGCTCGGAGGGACAGGTGAACACTGAAGCTTTCTTT. Translating it yields CASSSEGQVNTEAFF. The V gene is TRBV7-9, the J gene TRBJ1-1; 8 bases align to TRBD1. Germline V lookup: CDR1 SEHNR, CDR2 FQNEAQ (reference sequence). The CDR3 is 15 residues long. The J segment lost 0 bases and the V segment lost 4 bases, leaving 4 bases of the junction unmatched.

In its sample, this clone was seen a few times. This chain connects TRBV19 to TRBJ1-1, with unresolved D. V shed 3 bases and J shed 11 bases, with 13 bases lying between them. Germline V gene data show CDR1 as LNHDA and CDR2 as SQIVND (reference sequence). The CDR3 covers 12 residues. CDR3 in amino acids: CASSIPSGKAFF. The CDR3 bases are TGTGCCAGTAGTATCCCCTCAGGCAAGGCTTTCTTT.

The V and J genes are TRBV5-1 and TRBJ2-3, with 10 bases identical to TRBD2. Per the germline V gene, CDR1 is SGHRS and CDR2 is YFSETQ. The trim removed 5 bases at V and 5 bases at J, leaving 5 bases unmatched. The CDR3 loop spans 14 amino acids. CDR3 residues: CASRASGGGDTQYF. CDR3 bases: TGCGCCAGCAGAGCTAGCGGGGGAGGAGATACGCAGTATTTT.

The V call is TRBV5-4, the J call TRBJ1-2; 7 bases match TRBD1. The trim removed 4 bases at V and 6 bases at J, leaving 6 bases unmatched. This CDR3 has 13 amino acids. Germline V gives CDR1 SGHNT, CDR2 YYREEE (reference sequence). CDR3 in amino acids: CASSLDRANGYTF. The CDR3 bases are TGTGCCAGCAGCCTCGACAGGGCGAATGGCTACACCTTC.

The chain couples TRBV6-1 to TRBJ2-7; D unresolved. Trimming pared 2 bases from V and 0 bases from J, leaving 5 bases between. Germline assignment: CDR1 MNHNS and CDR2 SASEGT. The CDR3 spans 13 residues. This CDR3 is CASSEPSSYEQYF. DNA of the CDR3: TGTGCCAGCAGTGAACCCAGCTCCTACGAGCAGTACTTC.

V and J are TRBV11-2 and TRBJ1-2, with D unresolved. Between the trimmed V and J ends, which lost 6 bases and 0 bases, there was a span of 11 bases. Germline V lookup: CDR1 SGHAT, CDR2 FQNNGV. This CDR3 has 14 residues. The CDR3 coding sequence is TGTGCCAGCAGTCAGGCCTCCTCTAACTATGGCTACACCTTC. It encodes CASSQASSNYGYTF.

The chain couples TRBV9 to TRBJ2-2; unclear D gene. Germline lookup yields CDR1 SGDLS and CDR2 YYNGEE. The germline V and J ends were trimmed by 4 bases and 0 bases, with 7 bases remaining between them. The CDR3 extends over 14 amino acids. CDR3 nucleotide sequence: TGTGCCAGCAGCTCATCCTCGAACACCGGGGAGCTGTTTTTT. Amino acid sequence: CASSSSSNTGELFF. Variable domain in full (rest from reference TRBV9 and TRBJ2-2): DSGVTQTPKHLITATGQRVTLRCSPRSGDLSVYWYQQSLDQGLQFLIQYYNGEERAKGNILERFSAQQFPDLHSELNLSSLELGDSALYFCASSSSSNTGELFFGEGSRLTVL.